These 17 T cell receptor beta chains share one sample of origin, sequenced in a study of PD-L1 blockade in urothelial cancer. Sequenced by immunoSEQ multiplex PCR; TCRdb stores in-frame clones only, minus some. The sample gives 25,000 to 30,000 clones, 75% to 90% of which show up once; 2% to 2.5% is in the top ten. Sequencing used PBMCs, obtained around atezolizumab (anti-PD-L1) treatment. The receptor set was obtained from a man in his forties or fifties with urothelial cancer.

Details on this clone: It is unclear where the CDR3 begins or ends on the DNA, so no DNA is shown, and the CDR3 is as TCRdb lists it. J is TRBJ2-4 and V is TRBV12-2; the table's D call, TRBD1, has no DNA check behind it. TRBV12-2 is assigned pseudogene status. Both ends counted, the CDR3 spans 24 residues. CDR3 protein: CASRLSWGAFGVGQGAPAKNIQYF.

This CDR3 reads CASSAGQADNSPLHF. The DNA for the CDR3 is TGTGCCAGCAGCGCGGGACAGGCCGATAATTCACCCCTCCACTTT. V is TRBV9 and J is TRBJ1-6, with TRBD1 identical over 8 bases. V lost 3 bases to trimming and J lost 5 bases; unmatched junction nucleotides: 4. This CDR3 comprises 15 residues. Germline CDR1 is SGDLS and CDR2 is YYNGEE.

The J gene is TRBJ1-5, the V gene TRBV19; the match to TRBD1 covers 7 bases. The length of the CDR3 is 15 residues. Germline CDR1 and CDR2: LNHDA and SQIVND (reference sequence). Trimming removed 5 bases from V and 3 bases from J; junction bases left unmatched: 7. In DNA, the CDR3 is TGTGCCAGTAGTTCAAGGACAGGATTCAATCAGCCCCAGCATTTT. Translating it yields CASSSRTGFNQPQHF.

The J gene is TRBJ2-5, the V gene TRBV7-9; D remains unclear. The CDR3 covers 12 residues. CDR1 and CDR2 from the germline V gene are SEHNR and FQNEAQ (reference sequence). Deletions cut 6 bases from V and 0 bases from J, with 5 bases between. CDR3 in amino acids: CASRLYQETQYF. CDR3 coding DNA: TGTGCCAGCAGACTGTACCAAGAGACCCAGTACTTC.

This chain links TRBV30 with TRBJ1-3; D is undetermined. CDR1 GTSNPN and CDR2 SVGIG come from the germline V gene (reference sequence). CDR3 length: 14 residues. Trimming removed 2 bases from V and 0 bases from J, with 8 bases in between. As DNA, the CDR3 is TGTGCCTGGAGTCCAACAGCCTCTGGAAACACCATATATTTT. Its translation: CAWSPTASGNTIYF.

The chain couples TRBV15 to TRBJ1-5, with no clear D. V was trimmed by 0 bases and J by 7 bases, leaving 4 bases between them. The germline V gene has CDR1 LNHNV and CDR2 YYDKDF (reference sequence). The CDR3 sequence is 12 residues long. This chain's CDR3 is CATSRDQQPQHF. CDR3 DNA sequence: TGTGCCACCAGCAGAGATCAGCAGCCCCAGCATTTT.

The chain uses TRBV19 and TRBJ2-6; D perhaps matches TRBD2 (6 bases). CDR1 is LNHDA, CDR2 SQIVND, per germline (reference sequence). V lost 4 bases and J 2 bases, leaving 18 bases between the germline ends. The CDR3 spans 18 residues. The CDR3 sequence is CASSSRTGVGAGANVLTF. In DNA form, the CDR3 reads TGTGCCAGTAGTAGTCGGACGGGGGTAGGTGCTGGGGCCAACGTCCTGACTTTC.

The chain links TRBV19 to TRBJ1-5; the match to TRBD1 covers 9 bases. The length of the CDR3 is 15 residues. Germline assignment: CDR1 LNHDA and CDR2 SQIVND (reference sequence). V shed 6 bases and J 1 base; nucleotides not matched to a gene: 4. The CDR3 region has the DNA TGTGCCAGTAGCCCAGGGACAGGGAGCAATCAGCCCCAGCATTTT. Residues: CASSPGTGSNQPQHF.

This clone has just one count. The genes are TRBV10-1 and TRBJ2-2, with a tentative D call TRBD1 (6 bases). Per the germline V gene, CDR1 is WNHNN and CDR2 is SYGVQD (reference sequence). V dropped 6 bases and J dropped 8 bases, with 16 bases sitting between them. CDR3 length equals 14 residues. The CDR3: CASRDSPGLGELFF. The CDR3 region has the DNA TGCGCCAGCAGGGACAGCCCTGGTCTGGGGGAGCTGTTTTTT.

V is TRBV7-2 and J is TRBJ1-5; D perhaps matches TRBD1 (6 bases). Trimming cost V 5 bases and J 7 bases, with 18 bases left between them. Germline CDR1 and CDR2: SGHTA and FQGNSA. The CDR3 is 15 amino acids. The CDR3 coding sequence is TGTGCCAGCAGCCCAGGGGTAACCATGGGGCAGCCCCAGCATTTT. Its translation is CASSPGVTMGQPQHF.

J is TRBJ1-5 and V is TRBV28; D gene unclear. Germline V lookup: CDR1 MDHEN, CDR2 SYDVKM. Trimming stripped 5 bases from V and 0 bases from J, with 14 bases between. CDR3 length: 16 residues. The CDR3 bases are TGTGCCAGCAGTGTTGAGGGATCCTATAGCAATCAGCCCCAGCATTTT. Protein product: CASSVEGSYSNQPQHF.

V is TRBV19 and J is TRBJ1-2; TRBD1 matches 9 bases. CDR1 is LNHDA and CDR2 is SQIVND in the germline V gene (reference sequence). The CDR3 runs to 14 residues. The trim removed 6 bases at V and 4 bases at J, leaving 6 bases unmatched. The chain's CDR3 is CASRRTGVSYGYTF. In nucleotides, the CDR3 is TGTGCCAGTAGGAGGACAGGGGTATCCTATGGCTACACCTTC.

Comments on this clone: This may stem from a read error, because a much larger clone lies one nucleotide away. V and J are TRBV19 and TRBJ1-2; 7 nucleotides match TRBD1. The CDR3 has 15 residues. V shed 7 bases and J 2 bases; nucleotides not matched to a gene: 10. The germline CDR1 and CDR2 sequences are LNHDA and SQIVND (reference sequence). CDR3 in DNA: TGTGCCAGTAATATTTCCAGGACAGGCAACTATGGCTACACCTTC. It specifies CASNISRTGNYGYTF.

The genes are TRBV7-8 and TRBJ1-2; tentatively, D is TRBD1 (6 bases). Germline loops: CDR1 SGHVS, CDR2 FQNEAQ. The ends were cut back, 0 bases at V and 6 bases at J, with 11 bases in the middle. This CDR3 has 14 amino acids. CDR3 sequence (DNA): TGTGCCAGCAGCTTAGCCCAGGGGATGGATGGCTACACCTTC. Translation: CASSLAQGMDGYTF.

V and J are TRBV5-1 and TRBJ1-2; weak D call: TRBD1 (5 bases). V gave up 3 bases and J gave up 3 bases, with 15 bases separating them. Germline CDR1 and CDR2: SGHRS and YFSETQ. CDR3 length: 15 residues. CDR3 loop: CASSSRGNRDYGYTF. The CDR3 region has the DNA TGCGCCAGCAGCTCACGGGGGAATAGAGACTATGGCTACACCTTC.

The V and J genes are TRBV25-1 and TRBJ2-3; D is ambiguous. Germline V lookup: CDR1 MGHDK, CDR2 SYGVNS. The CDR3 length is 13 residues. The V and J ends lost 7 bases and 2 bases respectively, with 10 bases between them. The CDR3 reads CASNGYYTDTQYF. The CDR3 DNA follows: TGTGCCAGCAACGGGTATTACACAGATACGCAGTATTTT. The full variable domain, rest sourced from reference TRBV25-1 and TRBJ2-3, is EADIYQTPRYLVIGTGKKITLECSQTMGHDKMYWYQQDPGMELHLIHYSYGVNSTEKGDLSSESTVSRIRTEHFPLTLESARPSHTSQYLCASNGYYTDTQYFGPGTRLTVL.

In its sample, this clone is medium-sized. The CDR3 nucleotides read TGTGCCAGTAGTATCCCAGGGGGCGCCGGGGGCTCAGCTGGAGCTTTCTTT. Its translation: CASSIPGGAGGSAGAFF. The chain is built from TRBV19 and TRBJ1-1; 8 bases are shared with TRBD1. The germline CDR1 and CDR2 sequences are LNHDA and SQIVND (reference sequence). V lost 3 bases, J lost 10 bases, and 19 bases stayed unmatched. CDR3 length: 17 residues.